The subject of this entry is one T cell receptor beta chain. The sample comes from a study of blood T cell repertoires in COVID-19. At the level of the study: From the United States, Italy and Spain came samples of acute and convalescent COVID-19.

The CDR3 consists of 15 residues. V lost 6 bases to trimming and J lost 1 base; unmatched junction nucleotides: 6. Germline assignment: CDR1 MNHEY and CDR2 SVGEGT. The age range of participants was about 18 to 100 years, with residence in fewer than 25 US areas. Before they entered the study, exposed participants had met a COVID-19 case within 2 weeks. Per the authors' pipeline: The assay estimated nucleated cells by amplifying reference gene primers. Generated by immunoSEQ multiplex PCR, the TCRdb table keeps only in-frame clones and is missing some. The DNA was the basis for D and trimming; V, J and clone size are from that table. Of about 140,000 clones listed, 84% were seen once; the top ten hold 1.5% to 2%.

V is TRBV6-2 or TRBV6-3 and J is TRBJ2-3; 8 bases match TRBD1. The sample taken for sequencing was PBMCs or T cells enriched from blood (not recorded which). The sequence was collected from a woman younger than 35 who had been exposed to COVID-19. CDR3 DNA: TGTGCCAGCAGGCCTCAGGGGGCTGGCACAGATACGCAGTATTTT. Its translation is CASRPQGAGTDTQYF.